The sequence of this T cell receptor (beta chain) was determined in a study of post-analysis software for immune sequencing data. Findings and caveats of the study: People with multiple sclerosis had a significantly lower normalized Chao1 diversity than controls did. The study found TRBV5-6, TRBV5-1 and TRBV20-1 among five TRBV segments more frequent in patients than controls. F measure clustering grouped samples strongly by preparation batch.

Incorporated into the TCR beta cDNA libraries were unique molecular identifiers, which served to reduce PCR and sequencing biases. TCRdb called the PCR reads again in MiXCR, with one record for every CDR3 protein. The sample carries hundreds of thousands of distinct CDR3 sequences, about a third recorded once. CDR3 length equals 13 residues. Germline CDR1 SGHTA, CDR2 FQGTGA. The V end was cut by 3 bases, the J end by 11 bases, with 11 bases between. This clonotype appeared a few times. Its target is not known. Sequenced: blood. The chain employs TRBV7-3 and TRBJ1-6; D not resolved. The clonotype was recovered from a girl aged 5 to 17 with multiple sclerosis. The CDR3, as DNA: TGTGCCAGCAGCTTGATTCTCGGGGCACCCCTCCACTTT. Translation gives CASSLILGAPLHF.